The source of this T cell receptor beta chain is a study of human T cells and chemical hapten exposure. About the research overall: The scalp of each patient received a weekly diphenylcyclopropenone dose for the full approximately 25-week study.

One entry per CDR3 protein results from TCRdb running MiXCR on the RACE reads. The sample includes approximately 89,000 distinct CDR3 sequences, about 9.4% of them seen just once. This clonotype was seen repeatedly, ten times or more. The antigen is unknown. V shed 1 base and J 7 bases; nucleotides not matched to a gene: 10. The germline gives CDR1 LNHNV, CDR2 YYDKDF (reference sequence). This CDR3 comprises 16 residues. General study points: Controls formed significantly fewer large CDR3 similarity clusters than expanded TCRs did. Correlating positively with patch test score were the PT1 expanded TCR counts.

The time point was: patch test 2, 6 weeks after DPC sensitization. Treatment defined: therapeutic diphenylcyclopropenone sensitization with weekly scalp DPC. The source of this sequence is a woman aged 30 to 39 with alopecia areata. Some clones in this sample may be carry-over from other donors' samples. The chain uses TRBV15 and TRBJ1-5, with 7 bases matching TRBD1. This specimen consisted of whole blood, obtained in connection with sensitization to the hapten diphenylcyclopropenone (DPC). The DNA for the CDR3 is TGTGCCACCAGCAGAGGTGGCAGGGGGGTCCGGCAGCCCCAGCATTTT. Its translation is CATSRGGRGVRQPQHF.